The 25 T cell receptor beta chains presented below share a single source sample, sequenced in a study of blood T cell repertoires in COVID-19. Clones were read by immunoSEQ multiplex PCR, and TCRdb kept only the in-frame ones, dropping some. Here the sample spans under 150,000 clones, 86% being singletons. What was sequenced was PBMCs or T cells enriched from blood (not recorded which). These receptors originate from a woman aged 45-65 years who had recovered from COVID-19.

The table lists this clone with a few counts. The chain has TRBV18 and TRBJ1-1, with unresolved D. The germline V gene has CDR1 KGHSH and CDR2 LQKENI. The germline V and J ends were trimmed by 4 bases and 12 bases, with 18 bases remaining between them. The CDR3 has 13 amino acids. This chain's CDR3 is CASSLGHLQEPFF. Written as DNA, the CDR3 is TGTGCCAGCTCACTCGGCCACCTCCAGGAACCTTTCTTT.

This chain connects TRBV5-6 to TRBJ1-2; TRBD1 matches 8 bases. Unmatched junction bases numbered 12, after V lost 0 bases and J lost 8 bases. From germline, CDR1 is SGHDT and CDR2 YYEEEE. The CDR3 is 16 residues long. Here the CDR3 DNA reads TGTGCCAGCAGCTTGGCCAAGGCGACAGGGGTTTCAGGCTACACCTTC. Translated, it gives CASSLAKATGVSGYTF.

This clone was seen more than once but under ten times. The V and J genes are TRBV2 and TRBJ1-6, with TRBD1 matching over 8 bases. CDR1 SNHLY and CDR2 FYNNEI come from the germline V gene. There are 17 residues in the CDR3. The V and J ends lost 0 bases and 1 base, in that order; junction bases with no gene match: 2. The CDR3 DNA reads TGTGCCAGCAGTGAAGCGAACAGGGGGTCCTATAATTCACCCCTCCACTTT. It is translated as CASSEANRGSYNSPLHF.

This chain uses TRBV9 with TRBJ1-6; D is unresolved. The V end lost 1 base, the J end lost 5 bases, and 4 bases lay between the germline ends. The CDR3 runs to 13 residues. Looked up from germline, CDR1 is SGDLS and CDR2 is YYNGEE. The CDR3 DNA sequence: TGTGCCAGCAGCGTACAGAATAATTCACCCCTCCACTTT. This gives the protein CASSVQNNSPLHF.

The chain links TRBV3-1 (or the pseudogene TRBV3-2) to TRBJ2-7; TRBD2 might be the D (6 bases). CDR3 size: 15 residues. Germline V gene data show CDR1 as LGHDT and CDR2 as YNNKEL (reference sequence). V was trimmed by 0 bases and J by 4 bases, leaving 13 bases between them. In DNA, the CDR3 is TGTGCCAGCAGCCAAGACTGGGCTAGCGCGTACGAGCAGTACTTC. Amino acids: CASSQDWASAYEQYF.

The rearrangement uses TRBV19 and TRBJ2-3, with 9 nucleotides matching TRBD1. Trimming cost V 5 bases and J 0 bases; bases outside gene matches: 3. The CDR3 sequence is 15 residues long. Per the germline V gene, CDR1 is LNHDA and CDR2 is SQIVND (reference sequence). The CDR3 here is CASSPGQGSTDTQYF. In DNA form, the CDR3 reads TGTGCCAGTAGTCCAGGACAGGGGAGCACAGATACGCAGTATTTT.

This chain uses TRBV19 with TRBJ2-5, with TRBD1 as a possible D gene (6 bases). Germline-derived CDR1 and CDR2 are LNHDA and SQIVND (reference sequence). This CDR3 is built from 13 residues. V was pared by 4 bases and J by 2 bases, with 8 bases between. The chain's CDR3 is CASSTDRQETQYF. Written as DNA, the CDR3 is TGTGCCAGTAGTACGGACAGACAAGAGACCCAGTACTTC.

The genes are TRBV27 and TRBJ2-7; TRBD1 matches 9 bases. This CDR3 has 17 amino acids. J lost 4 bases, V lost 2 bases, and 12 bases had no gene match. Germline CDR1 and CDR2: MNHEY and SMNVEV (reference sequence). CDR3 nucleotide sequence: TGTGCCAGCAGTTTACGAGCTACAGGGGGCCCTTATTACGAGCAGTACTTC. Protein sequence: CASSLRATGGPYYEQYF.

This chain uses TRBV19 with TRBJ1-2; D may be TRBD1 (6 bases). Germline assignment: CDR1 LNHDA and CDR2 SQIVND (reference sequence). This CDR3 is 15 amino acids long. With 5 bases removed from V and 2 bases from J, the gap between germline ends came to 15 bases. CDR3 protein: CASSFRQATNYGYTF. In nucleotides, the CDR3 is TGTGCCAGTAGTTTTCGACAGGCCACGAACTATGGCTACACCTTC.

The J gene is TRBJ2-7, the V gene TRBV7-8; no clear D. CDR3 length equals 17 residues. V lost 2 bases and J lost 0, with 17 bases in between. From germline, CDR1 is SGHVS and CDR2 FQNEAQ. The CDR3: CASSLSGWLRSSYEQYF. CDR3 coding DNA: TGTGCCAGCAGCTTAAGTGGGTGGCTTCGGAGCTCCTACGAGCAGTACTTC.

The CDR3 nucleotides are TGTGCCAGCAGTTATTATGGGGCCAACGTCCTGACTTTC. It translates to CASSYYGANVLTF. The chain uses TRBV6-5 and TRBJ2-6; D uncertain. Germline V lookup: CDR1 MNHEY, CDR2 SVGAGI. Trimming removed 3 bases at V and 3 bases at J, with 3 bases between. There are 13 residues in the CDR3.

The V gene is TRBV25-1, the J gene TRBJ1-5; 9 nucleotides match TRBD1. This CDR3 spans 15 amino acids. With 5 bases clipped from V and 3 bases from J, the junction kept 5 bases outside the gene matches. Germline assignment: CDR1 MGHDK and CDR2 SYGVNS. As DNA, the CDR3 is TGTGCCAGCAGTTACGGGACAGGGAACAATCAGCCCCAGCATTTT. Translating gives CASSYGTGNNQPQHF.

This chain uses TRBV9 with TRBJ1-3, with TRBD1 matching over 10 bases. The trim removed 3 bases at V and 2 bases at J, leaving 5 bases unmatched. Looked up from germline, CDR1 is SGDLS and CDR2 is YYNGEE. This CDR3 contains 16 residues. CDR3 protein: CASSGTDRGPGNTIYF. CDR3 sequence (DNA): TGTGCCAGCAGCGGTACCGACAGGGGGCCTGGAAACACCATATATTTT. Full variable domain (outside the CDR3, taken from reference TRBV9 and TRBJ1-3): DSGVTQTPKHLITATGQRVTLRCSPRSGDLSVYWYQQSLDQGLQFLIQYYNGEERAKGNILERFSAQQFPDLHSELNLSSLELGDSALYFCASSGTDRGPGNTIYFGEGSWLTVV.

This sequence joins TRBV6-5 and TRBJ2-7, with 7 positions matching TRBD1. This CDR3 has 16 amino acids. Per the germline V gene, CDR1 is MNHEY and CDR2 is SVGAGI. Trimming at V came to 3 bases and at J to 2 bases, leaving 10 bases not matched to a gene. CDR3 in amino acids: CASSYDDRANPYEQYF. CDR3 sequence (DNA): TGTGCCAGCAGTTATGACGACAGGGCAAACCCCTACGAGCAGTACTTC.

In DNA, the CDR3 is TGTGCCAGTTCCTCTACAGGCAGTAATCAGCCCCAGCATTTT. It yields the protein CASSSTGSNQPQHF. The chain recombines TRBV19 with TRBJ1-5; D is possibly TRBD1 (5 bases). V lost 8 bases to trimming and J lost 4 bases, with 15 bases between them. This CDR3 is 14 amino acids long. Germline V gene sequence: CDR1 LNHDA, CDR2 SQIVND (reference sequence).

The chain combines TRBV19 with TRBJ1-2; TRBD1 matches at 10 bases. CDR1 and CDR2 from the germline V gene are LNHDA and SQIVND (reference sequence). This CDR3 is built from 12 residues. After removal of 10 bases from V and 9 bases from J, the junction contained 8 bases not matched to a gene. CDR3 coding DNA: TGTGCCACCGGCAGGGACAGGGGCAGCTACACCTTC. It translates to CATGRDRGSYTF. Combining the CDR3 with reference TRBV19 and TRBJ1-2 gives the whole variable domain DGGITQSPKYLFRKEGQNVTLSCEQNLNHDAMYWYRQDPGQGLRLIYYSQIVNDFQKGDIAEGYSVSREKKESFPLTVTSAQKNPTAFYLCATGRDRGSYTFGSGTRLTVV.

In this sample, this clone turned up a few times. The rearrangement links TRBV5-4 to TRBJ2-7, with TRBD1 matching over 9 bases. This CDR3 has 15 residues. Germline V lookup: CDR1 SGHNT, CDR2 YYREEE (reference sequence). The J segment lost 6 bases and the V segment lost 4 bases, leaving 11 bases of the junction unmatched. The CDR3 protein is CASSQSGTGNGEQYF. CDR3 bases: TGTGCCAGCAGCCAGTCCGGGACAGGGAACGGCGAGCAGTACTTC.

The V gene is TRBV4-1, the J gene TRBJ2-3; D possibly corresponds to TRBD1 (6 bases). Germline V gene lookup returns CDR1 MGHRA and CDR2 YSYEKL. The CDR3 has 17 residues. V lost 4 bases and J lost 1, with 18 bases in between. The CDR3 loop is CASSLGPGKGGTDTQYF. The CDR3 nucleotides read TGCGCCAGCAGCCTTGGCCCGGGGAAGGGGGGCACAGATACGCAGTATTTT.

The chain links TRBV4-3 to TRBJ2-2; D may be TRBD1 (6 bases). CDR3 length: 15 residues. Germline V gives CDR1 LGHNA, CDR2 YSLEER. The V and J ends lost 0 bases and 4 bases respectively, with 9 bases between them. The CDR3 loop is CASSQDRGGTGELFF. The CDR3 region has the DNA TGCGCCAGCAGCCAAGACAGGGGTGGCACCGGGGAGCTGTTTTTT.

This chain joins TRBV7-3 and TRBJ2-2; the D gene is possibly TRBD2 (6 bases). In germline, CDR1 is SGHTA, CDR2 FQGTGA. The length of the CDR3 is 15 residues. V lost 3 bases to trimming and J lost 2 bases, with 10 bases between them. CDR3 nucleotide sequence: TGTGCCAGCAGCTTTACTAGCAGTAACACCGGGGAGCTGTTTTTT. This sequence encodes CASSFTSSNTGELFF.

This clone was seen once. The V gene is TRBV5-5, the J gene TRBJ2-7; a weak D match, TRBD1 (5 bases). CDR1 SGHKS and CDR2 YYEKEE come from the germline V gene (reference sequence). The V and J ends lost 0 bases and 2 bases respectively, with 15 bases between them. The CDR3 covers 16 residues. The CDR3 bases are TGTGCCAGCAGCTTGGATCAGGGTCTTGTAGCCTACGAGCAGTACTTC. Encoded protein: CASSLDQGLVAYEQYF.

The V call is TRBV5-4, the J call TRBJ2-3, with D tentatively TRBD2 (6 bases). CDR1 and CDR2 from the germline V gene are SGHNT and YYREEE (reference sequence). V was pared by 4 bases and J by 1 base, with 19 bases between. CDR3 length: 17 amino acids. CDR3 loop: CASSRPPLGGRTDTQYF. CDR3 in DNA: TGTGCCAGCAGCCGTCCTCCTCTCGGAGGGCGCACAGATACGCAGTATTTT.

The V gene is TRBV4-1, the J gene TRBJ2-4; D may be TRBD2 (5 bases). Germline lookup yields CDR1 MGHRA and CDR2 YSYEKL. V was pared by 4 bases and J by 0 bases, with 10 bases between. This CDR3 comprises 15 residues. In nucleotides, the CDR3 is TGCGCCAGCAGCCTAGGACTTTTAGCCAAAAACATTCAGTACTTC. Translating gives CASSLGLLAKNIQYF.

V is TRBV14 and J is TRBJ1-1, with a weak D call TRBD1 (6 bases). The CDR3 spans 16 residues. Germline V gene sequence: CDR1 SGHDN, CDR2 FVKESK. Between the trimmed V and J ends, which lost 1 base and 3 bases, there was a span of 15 bases. The CDR3 region is CASSQGGGRLDTEAFF. For the CDR3, the DNA is TGTGCCAGCAGCCAAGGGGGGGGGCGCCTGGACACTGAAGCTTTCTTT.

The rearrangement uses TRBV29-1 and TRBJ1-2; 7 positions match TRBD1. This CDR3 has 13 residues. The J segment lost 6 bases and the V segment lost 0 bases, leaving 4 bases of the junction unmatched. Looked up from germline, CDR1 is SQVTM and CDR2 is ANQGSEA. CDR3: CSVEDRGQHGYTF. The CDR3 DNA sequence: TGCAGCGTTGAAGATCGGGGACAGCATGGCTACACCTTC. The full variable domain, its missing parts supplied by reference TRBV29-1 and TRBJ1-2, is SAVISQKPSRDICQRGTSLTIQCQVDSQVTMMFWYRQQPGQSLTLIATANQGSEATYESGFVIDKFPISRPNLTFSTLTVSNMSPEDSSIYLCSVEDRGQHGYTFGSGTRLTVV.